The 14 T cell receptor beta chains below all came from one sample that was sequenced in a study of shared clonotypes between healthy human individuals. The protocol was immunoSEQ multiplex PCR, while the TCRdb copy is restricted to in-frame clones and leaves out a portion. The sample holds around 2.1 million clones; roughly 91% are singletons and the top ten take under 2%. Terminally differentiated effector memory CD45RA+ cells were excluded from the naive CD8 cells, which were CD45RO-negative and positively selected for CCR7. The specimen sequenced was naive CD8+ T cells from PBMCs. All receptors derive from a man between 18 and 35 years old in good health. Some clones in this sample may be carry-over from other donors' samples.

V and J are TRBV27 and TRBJ2-1; D is undetermined. The CDR3 length is 15 residues. In germline, CDR1 is MNHEY, CDR2 SMNVEV (reference sequence). Trimming took off 3 bases at V and 3 bases at J, with 12 bases between the two ends. DNA for the CDR3: TGTGCCAGCAGTTTTCTTGTTAATAGCTACAATGAGCAGTTCTTC. The encoded protein is CASSFLVNSYNEQFF.

The chain joins TRBV7-9 to TRBJ2-6, with D perhaps matching TRBD1 (6 bases). From germline, CDR1 is SEHNR and CDR2 FQNEAQ (reference sequence). Trimming removed 5 bases at V and 4 bases at J, with 12 bases between. The CDR3 loop spans 15 amino acids. DNA for the CDR3: TGTGCCAGCAGCACCCAGGGGTCCGGGGCCAACGTCCTGACTTTC. Protein: CASSTQGSGANVLTF.

The rearrangement uses TRBV10-1 and TRBJ2-7; possibly TRBD2 for D (5 bases). Deletions cut 3 bases from V and 2 bases from J, with 11 bases between. The CDR3 loop spans 14 amino acids. CDR1 is WNHNN and CDR2 is SYGVQD in the germline V gene (reference sequence). In DNA, the CDR3 is TGCGCCAGCAGTGAATTAAGAGGGACCTACGAGCAGTACTTC. Translating it yields CASSELRGTYEQYF.

The V and J genes are TRBV19 and TRBJ2-7; unclear D gene. This CDR3 is 15 amino acids long. Germline CDR1 reads LNHDA; CDR2 reads SQIVND (reference sequence). Trimming shortened V by 2 bases and J by 2 bases, and 13 bases separated the two germline ends. The DNA of the CDR3 is TGTGCCAGTAGTATATTTCCCACTCTTCCCTACGAGCAGTACTTC. Its protein product is CASSIFPTLPYEQYF.

V gene TRBV2 combines with J gene TRBJ2-3; 10 positions match TRBD2. Trimming at V came to 3 bases and at J to 0 bases, leaving 9 bases not matched to a gene. The CDR3 is made up of 18 amino acids. CDR1 is SNHLY and CDR2 is FYNNEI in the germline V gene. The CDR3 is CASSEYPGTSASTDTQYF. CDR3 nucleotides: TGTGCCAGCAGTGAGTACCCAGGGACTAGCGCTAGCACAGATACGCAGTATTTT.

The chain carries TRBV4-1 and TRBJ2-7; no clear D gene. The V end lost 4 bases, the J end lost 2 bases, and 18 bases lay between the germline ends. Germline assignment: CDR1 MGHRA and CDR2 YSYEKL. This CDR3 comprises 16 residues. CDR3 in amino acids: CASSLRETTSAYEQYF. In nucleotides, the CDR3 is TGCGCCAGCAGCCTAAGGGAAACTACCTCAGCCTACGAGCAGTACTTC.

The chain combines TRBV28 with TRBJ2-5; D remains ambiguous. The CDR3 loop spans 13 amino acids. Trimming cost V 3 bases and J 2 bases, with 7 bases left between them. Germline CDR1 reads MDHEN; CDR2 reads SYDVKM. The CDR3 sequence is CASSFSEQETQYF. CDR3 DNA: TGTGCCAGCAGTTTCTCGGAACAAGAGACCCAGTACTTC.

The rearrangement uses TRBV25-1 and TRBJ2-1; D possibly corresponds to TRBD1 (6 bases). CDR1 is MGHDK, CDR2 SYGVNS, per germline. V was trimmed by 7 bases and J by 9 bases, leaving 25 bases between them. CDR3 length equals 16 residues. CDR3 region: CASMGTMGTTPGEQFF. In DNA form, the CDR3 reads TGTGCCAGCATGGGTACCATGGGGACAACACCGGGTGAGCAGTTCTTC.

The V call is TRBV19, the J call TRBJ1-1; weak D call: TRBD1 (5 bases). Trimming removed 7 bases at V and 3 bases at J, with 12 bases between. Germline V gene sequence: CDR1 LNHDA, CDR2 SQIVND (reference sequence). The CDR3 loop spans 13 amino acids. The CDR3 DNA follows: TGTGCCAGTAAGGTGGGGCCCCACACTGAAGCTTTCTTT. Its protein is CASKVGPHTEAFF.

The sample holds one count of this clone. The J gene is TRBJ2-6, the V gene TRBV11-1; D may be TRBD2 (5 bases). Germline V gene sequence: CDR1 SGHAT, CDR2 FQDESV (reference sequence). Deletions cut 5 bases from V and 4 bases from J, with 12 bases between. The CDR3 runs 15 residues. The CDR3 DNA is TGTGCCAGCAGCGCGGGTGGGGTCGGGGCCAACGTCCTGACTTTC. It translates to CASSAGGVGANVLTF.

This sequence joins TRBV5-1 and TRBJ1-2, with D possibly TRBD1 on 6 matching bases. Trimming removed 4 bases at V and 4 bases at J, with 17 bases between. Germline V CDR1 and CDR2: SGHRS, YFSETQ. The CDR3 loop spans 15 amino acids. The CDR3 nucleotides are TGCGCCAGCAGCATTGGGTCAGGGACACTCTATGGCTACACCTTC. Translating gives CASSIGSGTLYGYTF.

This chain links TRBV30 with TRBJ1-4; D perhaps matches TRBD1 (5 bases). The V and J ends lost 7 bases and 8 bases respectively, with 17 bases between them. In germline, CDR1 is GTSNPN, CDR2 SVGIG (reference sequence). The CDR3 sequence is 13 residues long. The CDR3 sequence: CASFGGVEEKLFF. The CDR3 nucleotides are TGTGCCTCGTTCGGGGGAGTTGAGGAAAAACTGTTTTTT.

This rearrangement joins TRBV28 to TRBJ2-2; TRBD2 matches 9 bases. The V gene's germline CDR1 is MDHEN and CDR2 SYDVKM. With 7 bases clipped from V and 3 bases from J, the junction kept 9 bases outside the gene matches. The CDR3 is 16 amino acids. CDR3 sequence (DNA): TGTGCCAGCACCACCACCGGCGGGAGGGACACCGGGGAGCTGTTTTTT. It specifies CASTTTGGRDTGELFF.

The rearrangement joins TRBV13 to TRBJ2-1; 7 bases fit TRBD2. The CDR3 totals 15 residues. The germline CDR1 and CDR2 sequences are PRHDT and FYEKMQ (reference sequence). The junction had 9 bases not matched to a gene; V was cut back by 5 bases and J by 5 bases. The CDR3 DNA reads TGTGCCAGCAGCCATTTTGGGGGAGGGGACAATGAGCAGTTCTTC. Protein product: CASSHFGGGDNEQFF.